What follows are 17 T cell receptor beta chains derived from one specimen sequenced in a study of cytomegalovirus exposure and HLA in healthy donors (dated by TCRdb to the late 2010s). Library preparation was by the immunoSEQ multiplex PCR assay. TCRdb provides this immuneACCESS table in a form limited to in-frame rearrangements. Some clones are lacking; in checked studies, under half of them reflect an unresolved V gene, and why the rest are absent is not known. The table for this sample lists around 350,000 clones; roughly 88% of them were counted only once. Under 0.95% of the sample comes from the top ten. The sample was PBMCs. These receptors were taken from a woman younger than 35 in good health and CMV-seronegative.

The chain is built from TRBV2 and TRBJ1-1; D is ambiguous. Germline lookup yields CDR1 SNHLY and CDR2 FYNNEI. Trimming shortened V by 10 bases and J by 1 base, and 13 bases separated the two germline ends. This CDR3 region has 13 residues. The CDR3 region is CATQSTENTEAFF. The CDR3 DNA reads TGTGCCACCCAGAGCACAGAGAACACTGAAGCTTTCTTT.

This clone was observed many times. The chain recombines TRBV5-5 with TRBJ2-7, with D possibly being TRBD2 (6 bases). Germline CDR1 reads SGHKS; CDR2 reads YYEKEE (reference sequence). V was clipped by 0 bases and J by 3 bases, with 10 bases between them. The CDR3 spans 14 residues. The CDR3 loop reads CASSLVGGLYEQYF. In DNA, the CDR3 is TGTGCCAGCAGCTTGGTTGGAGGGCTCTACGAGCAGTACTTC.

This sequence joins TRBV11-2 and TRBJ1-1; possible D gene TRBD1, 5 bases. The CDR3 has 13 residues. The germline V gene has CDR1 SGHAT and CDR2 FQNNGV. The V gene lost 5 bases and the J gene lost 0 bases, with 7 bases spanning the gap. DNA of the CDR3: TGTGCCAGCAGCGGGGGGATGAACACTGAAGCTTTCTTT. Its translation: CASSGGMNTEAFF.

The DNA for the CDR3 is TGTGCCAGCAACGATCCGGGACAGGGGGCCTACGAGCAGTACTTC. It specifies CASNDPGQGAYEQYF. V is TRBV2 and J is TRBJ2-7, with 11 bases aligning to TRBD1. The CDR3 length is 15 residues. The trim removed 7 bases at V and 2 bases at J, leaving 7 bases unmatched. The germline V gene encodes CDR1 SNHLY and CDR2 FYNNEI.

The V gene is TRBV6-1, the J gene TRBJ1-4; 9 bases line up with TRBD1. Germline assignment: CDR1 MNHNS and CDR2 SASEGT. The junction had 3 bases not matched to a gene; V was cut back by 5 bases and J by 5 bases. CDR3 length: 14 amino acids. The DNA for the CDR3 is TGTGCCAGCAGTACGACAGGGGGGAATGAAAAACTGTTTTTT. Its translation is CASSTTGGNEKLFF.

V and J are TRBV5-1 and TRBJ1-1; the match to TRBD1 covers 8 bases. J gave up 4 bases and V 3 bases, and 14 bases lay outside the gene matches. Germline-derived CDR1 and CDR2 are SGHRS and YFSETQ. The CDR3 is 17 residues long. The CDR3 sequence is CASSSGGAGGAGTEAFF. CDR3 bases: TGCGCCAGCAGCTCGGGTGGGGCAGGGGGCGCGGGCACTGAAGCTTTCTTT. Based on the CDR3 plus reference TRBV5-1 and TRBJ1-1, the full variable domain is KAGVTQTPRYLIKTRGQQVTLSCSPISGHRSVSWYQQTPGQGLQFLFEYFSETQRNKGNFPGRFSGRQFSNSRSEMNVSTLELGDSALYLCASSSGGAGGAGTEAFFGQGTRLTVV.

V is TRBV6-5 and J is TRBJ1-2, with 7 bases that match TRBD1. Per the germline V gene, CDR1 is MNHEY and CDR2 is SVGAGI. The V gene end was trimmed by 6 bases and the J gene end by 2 bases; junction bases not matched to a gene: 9. The CDR3 loop spans 15 amino acids. The CDR3 DNA reads TGTGCCAGCAGCCTACTCGGGGGACAGAACTATGGCTACACCTTC. It specifies CASSLLGGQNYGYTF.

V is TRBV6-6 and J is TRBJ1-2; 8 nucleotides align to TRBD1. The V segment lost 5 bases and the J segment 8 bases; nucleotides outside the gene matches: 13. Germline CDR1 reads MNHNY; CDR2 reads SVGAGI (reference sequence). The CDR3 runs to 15 residues. The CDR3 DNA is TGTGCCAGCAGTAGACCGGGACAGGCAACGGGGGGCTACACCTTC. It codes for CASSRPGQATGGYTF.

The chain carries TRBV4-1 and TRBJ1-4; D is possibly TRBD1 (5 bases). V was shortened by 4 bases and J by 4 bases, with 16 bases between the two germline ends. Germline loops: CDR1 MGHRA, CDR2 YSYEKL. The CDR3 length is 16 residues. The CDR3 reads CASSLPTSRVNEKLFF. The CDR3, as DNA: TGCGCCAGCAGCCTCCCCACGAGCAGGGTTAATGAAAAACTGTTTTTT.

The chain recombines TRBV27 with TRBJ2-1, with TRBD2 matching 9 bases. The ends lost 5 bases at V and 6 bases at J; junction bases unmatched: 5. The CDR3 extends over 14 amino acids. Germline CDR1 is MNHEY and CDR2 is SMNVEV (reference sequence). The CDR3 region has the DNA TGTGCCAGCAGTCGTCCGACTAGCGGCAATGAGCAGTTCTTC. Its protein product is CASSRPTSGNEQFF.

The J gene is TRBJ2-3, the V gene TRBV2; 11 nucleotides match TRBD2. Germline V CDR1 and CDR2: SNHLY, FYNNEI. The CDR3 runs to 14 residues. V dropped 8 bases and J dropped 5; count of bases not matched to a gene: 6. The CDR3 loop reads CASQTSGMVDTQYF. CDR3 sequence (DNA): TGTGCCAGCCAGACTAGCGGGATGGTAGATACGCAGTATTTT.

This chain connects TRBV15 to TRBJ1-1, with 7 bases that match TRBD1. This CDR3 comprises 14 residues. Germline V lookup: CDR1 LNHNV, CDR2 YYDKDF (reference sequence). V gave up 3 bases and J gave up 6 bases; unmatched junction bases: 7. In DNA, the CDR3 is TGTGCCACCAGCAGCAAGGATAGGGGGCCTGAAGCTTTCTTT. It specifies CATSSKDRGPEAFF.

The chain has TRBV13 and TRBJ2-7; 8 bases are shared with TRBD2. V gave up 5 bases and J gave up 1 base; unmatched junction bases: 10. Germline V gene data show CDR1 as PRHDT and CDR2 as FYEKMQ (reference sequence). The CDR3 spans 16 residues. CDR3 nucleotides: TGTGCCAGCAGCCCCCTCCCGGGAGGGCCGTCCTACGAGCAGTACTTC. Encoded protein: CASSPLPGGPSYEQYF. Full variable domain (missing parts from reference TRBV13 and TRBJ2-7): AAGVIQSPRHLIKEKRETATLKCYPIPRHDTVYWYQQGPGQDPQFLISFYEKMQSDKGSIPDRFSAQQFSDYHSELNMSSLELGDSALYFCASSPLPGGPSYEQYFGPGTRLTVT.

V and J are TRBV5-6 and TRBJ2-1; D is possibly TRBD2 (5 bases). Per germline, CDR1 SGHDT and CDR2 YYEEEE. The CDR3 runs 15 residues. The V gene lost 0 bases and the J gene lost 2 bases, with 9 bases spanning the gap. This CDR3 is CASSLGRRAYNEQFF. CDR3 in DNA: TGTGCCAGCAGCTTGGGACGGCGGGCCTACAATGAGCAGTTCTTC.

The CDR3 sequence: CASSQARGPGQPQHF. CDR3 bases: TGTGCCAGCAGCCAAGCGAGGGGGCCAGGGCAGCCCCAGCATTTT. This chain links TRBV4-2 with TRBJ1-5; 7 nucleotides align to TRBD1. Germline CDR1 is LGHNA and CDR2 is YNFKEQ. With V trimmed by 1 base and J by 7 bases, 7 bases remained unmatched. The CDR3 is 15 residues long.

The V gene is TRBV6-1, the J gene TRBJ2-7; 9 bases agree with TRBD1. This CDR3 comprises 14 residues. V lost 4 bases, J lost 6 bases, and 7 bases stayed unmatched. Germline loops: CDR1 MNHNS, CDR2 SASEGT. CDR3 nucleotide sequence: TGTGCCAGCAGTGGGGACAGGGAGATCTTCGAGCAGTACTTC. Amino acid sequence: CASSGDREIFEQYF.

The rearrangement uses TRBV2 and TRBJ2-5; no definite D call. Gene TRBJ2-7 matches the end of the DNA better, so the J call may be wrong. Germline V gives CDR1 SNHLY, CDR2 FYNNEI. This CDR3 is 11 amino acids long. The CDR3 DNA sequence: TGTGCCAGCAGCGCCTCCTACGAGCAGTACTTC. Residues: CASSASYEQYF.